One and the same sample provided the 15 T cell receptor beta chains below, sequenced in a study of T cells in women clearing cervical HPV infection. Assay: immunoSEQ multiplex PCR; the TCRdb copy retains only in-frame clones and omits some. This sample's table reports tens of thousands of clones. Sequenced sample: blood buffy coat. These receptors were taken from a woman aged 18 to 75 with a cervical HPV16 infection that either progressed to CIN3+ or cleared (not recorded which).

As for this clone: The CDR3 is cut off 3 residues early in the read; its end comes from the germline J gene. The chain carries TRBV29-1 and TRBJ1-3, with 8 bases matching TRBD1. J lost 7 bases, V lost 7 bases, and 15 bases had no gene match. Germline CDR1 reads SQVTM; CDR2 reads ANQGSEA. The CDR3 is 15 residues long. Incomplete CDR3 DNA: TGCAGCGCAGTATTCAGGGGGCTTTCGGGGAACACC. Translated, it gives CSAVFRGLSGNT. The full CDR3 is CSAVFRGLSGNTIYF.

About this clone: The CDR3 goes on 3 residues after the read ends, and that part is filled in from the germline J gene. This chain links TRBV2 with TRBJ2-7, with D hard to call. CDR1 is SNHLY, CDR2 FYNNEI, per germline. There are 14 residues in the CDR3. Trimming took off 5 bases at V and 3 bases at J, with 14 bases between the two ends. CDR3 sequence: CASSNFLTGYEQYF. The DNA read from the CDR3 is TGTGCCAGCAGTAATTTCCTGACGGGCTACGAG.

Worth noting for this clone: The CDR3 end is not reached by the read, which stops 3 residues before it; the germline J gene fills it in. This chain connects TRBV2 to TRBJ1-6; TRBD1 matches at 9 bases. V was pared by 7 bases and J by 9 bases, with 13 bases of the junction left unmatched. This CDR3 contains 16 residues. CDR1 is SNHLY and CDR2 is FYNNEI in the germline V gene. The CDR3 here is CASIQLDRGISSPLHF. CDR3 DNA, as far as it was read: TGTGCCAGCATCCAACTAGACAGGGGGATTAGTTCACCC.

As to this clone: The CDR3 end falls 3 residues outside the read, so it is completed with the germline J gene. The J gene is TRBJ2-3, the V gene TRBV5-1; TRBD2 agrees at 11 bases. This CDR3 region has 15 residues. Per the germline V gene, CDR1 is SGHRS and CDR2 is YFSETQ. With 3 bases clipped from V and 7 bases from J, the junction kept 7 bases outside the gene matches. CDR3 amino acids: CASSSMTSGVNTQYF. The covered CDR3 bases are TGCGCCAGCAGCTCTATGACTAGCGGGGTAAATACG.

Note on this clone: The read falls 3 residues short of the CDR3 end, and the missing part is taken from the germline J gene. The chain carries TRBV20-1 and TRBJ1-5; TRBD1 matches 8 bases. CDR1 and CDR2 (germline): DFQATT, SNEGSKA (reference sequence). V was clipped by 6 bases and J by 4 bases; unmatched bases: 5. This CDR3 comprises 13 residues. Incomplete CDR3 DNA: TGCAGTGCCGGACAGGGCGGTAATCAGCCC. Protein product: CSAGQGGNQP. The entire CDR3 is CSAGQGGNQPQHF.

About this clone: The missing CDR3 end, 3 residues past where the read stops, is filled in from the germline J gene. V and J are TRBV30 and TRBJ2-1; 13 positions match TRBD2. Germline loops: CDR1 GTSNPN, CDR2 SVGIG (reference sequence). The CDR3 sequence is 17 residues long. Losses at the gene ends were 1 base for V and 3 bases for J; bases not matched to a gene: 6. The CDR3 sequence: CAWSAWTSGRDYNEQFF. The DNA read from the CDR3 is TGTGCCTGGAGTGCCTGGACTAGCGGGAGAGACTACAATGAG.

Notes on this clone: Read data end 3 residues before the CDR3 end; the end is taken from the germline J gene. This rearrangement joins TRBV14 to TRBJ1-2; no reliable D call. The CDR3 extends over 16 amino acids. Germline V CDR1 and CDR2: SGHDN, FVKESK. The CDR3 protein is CASSQERGNLFLGYTF. The CDR3 bases that were read are TGTGCCAGCAGCCAAGAGCGGGGTAACCTGTTCTTAGGC.

CDR3: CSAMTLNTEAFF. The CDR3 DNA, read in part, is TGCAGCGCCATGACACTCAACACTGAA. The chain is built from TRBV29-1 and TRBJ1-1; no firm D call. From the germline J gene comes the end of the CDR3, since the read stops 3 residues before it. The germline V gene encodes CDR1 SQVTM and CDR2 ANQGSEA. V lost 7 bases to trimming and J lost 2 bases, with 11 bases between them. CDR3 length: 12 residues.

Concerning this clone: The read comes to an end 3 residues before the CDR3 does, leaving the germline J gene to fill in the end. This chain joins TRBV7-9 and TRBJ1-6, with D unresolved. The V end lost 1 base, the J end lost 11 bases, and 9 bases lay between the germline ends. This CDR3 region has 13 residues. The germline CDR1 and CDR2 sequences are SEHNR and FQNEAQ (reference sequence). The sequenced CDR3 bases are TGTGCCAGCAGCTTAGATACCAGTCCACCC. It is translated as CASSLDTSPP. The full CDR3 protein reads CASSLDTSPPLHF.

Turning to this clone: The CDR3 extends 3 residues past the end of the read, so its final part is completed from the germline J gene. The gene calls are TRBV20-1 and TRBJ1-6; perhaps TRBD1 as D (6 bases). V lost 6 bases to trimming and J lost 6 bases, with 15 bases between them. This CDR3 is 14 amino acids long. The germline CDR1 and CDR2 sequences are DFQATT and SNEGSKA (reference sequence). This chain's CDR3 is CSAIQGFGNSPLHF. CDR3 DNA (partial): TGCAGTGCCATACAGGGTTTCGGTAATTCACCC.

Worth noting for this clone: The read finishes 3 residues shy of the CDR3 end, and the germline J gene is used to complete it. V and J are TRBV20-1 and TRBJ2-1; TRBD2 matches at 8 bases. There are 15 residues in the CDR3. The germline V gene has CDR1 DFQATT and CDR2 SNEGSKA (reference sequence). The junction had 8 bases not matched to a gene; V was cut back by 0 bases and J by 7 bases. CDR3 region: CSARDRFGGVNEQFF. CDR3 DNA, as far as it was read: TGCAGTGCTAGAGATCGTTTCGGGGGGGTAAATGAG.

With respect to this clone: The sequence runs out 3 residues before the end of the CDR3; the remainder is reconstructed from the germline J gene. V gene TRBV29-1 combines with J gene TRBJ1-5; D gene unclear. The CDR3 covers 13 residues. Trimming shortened V by 8 bases and J by 0 bases, and 11 bases separated the two germline ends. From germline, CDR1 is SQVTM and CDR2 ANQGSEA. The CDR3 protein is CSIDRGSNQPQHF. The covered CDR3 bases are TGCAGCATAGACCGGGGTAGCAATCAGCCC. The whole variable domain, filled in from reference TRBV29-1 and TRBJ1-5, reads SAVISQKPSRDICQRGTSLTIQCQVDSQVTMMFWYRQQPGQSLTLIATANQGSEATYESGFVIDKFPISRPNLTFSTLTVSNMSPEDSSIYLCSIDRGSNQPQHFGDGTRLSIL.

Concerning this clone: The missing CDR3 end, 3 residues past where the read stops, is filled in from the germline J gene. The rearrangement links TRBV5-1 to TRBJ2-1; D might be TRBD1 (5 bases). V lost 4 bases and J 7 bases, leaving 12 bases between the germline ends. The CDR3 loop spans 13 amino acids. Germline CDR1 SGHRS, CDR2 YFSETQ. The sequenced part of the CDR3 DNA is TGCGCCAGCAGCCCTGGGGCTAGTAATGAG. Amino acids: CASSPGASNE. The entire CDR3 sequence reads CASSPGASNEQFF.

A word on this clone: The read falls 3 residues short of the CDR3 end, and the missing part is taken from the germline J gene. The rearrangement uses TRBV2 and TRBJ2-1, with TRBD2 matching 7 bases. The CDR3 length is 17 residues. Germline V gene sequence: CDR1 SNHLY, CDR2 FYNNEI. With 4 bases clipped from V and 2 bases from J, the junction kept 11 bases outside the gene matches. The CDR3 sequence is CASSVTRASGPYNEQFF. The CDR3 bases that were read are TGTGCCAGCAGTGTCACTAGGGCTAGCGGCCCCTACAATGAG.

Regarding this clone: The sequenced fragment ends 3 residues before the CDR3 boundary, so the rest is inferred from the germline J gene. The chain carries TRBV6-4 and TRBJ2-7; D might be TRBD2 (6 bases). Trimming stripped 7 bases from V and 2 bases from J, with 12 bases between. Germline CDR1 reads MRHNA; CDR2 reads SNTAGT. The length of the CDR3 is 13 residues. CDR3 DNA (partial): TGTGCCAGCATAGGAGGGTTCGCCTACGAG. The encoded protein is CASIGGFAYE. The complete CDR3 sequence is CASIGGFAYEQYF.